The 9 T cell receptor beta chains in this list originate from one sample, sequenced in a study of CD4 T cells in relation to SARS-CoV-2 and coronaviruses. Assay used: immunoSEQ multiplex PCR; TCRdb lists only in-frame clones, some missing. The repertoire has approximately 17,000 clones, about 84% of them found once; the top ten carry about 14%. Before the COVID-19 pandemic, during about 2010-2018, CD4+ T cells were taken from unexposed donors. The cells were cultured for roughly 11 days before CD4+ T cells were isolated. Their antigens remain unidentified. The sample consisted of CD4+ T cells from PBMCs, cultured in vitro. The source of these receptors is a human donor in good health.

This clone was seen a single time. V usage is TRBV5-1 and J usage is TRBJ1-1, with D hard to call. This CDR3 region has 14 residues. V was clipped by 4 bases and J by 2 bases, with 12 bases between them. CDR1 is SGHRS and CDR2 is YFSETQ in the germline V gene. CDR3 nucleotide sequence: TGCGCCAGCAGCCACGAGTGGAGAAACACTGAAGCTTTCTTT. This encodes CASSHEWRNTEAFF.

This chain links TRBV5-1 with TRBJ1-1; D is unclear. The V and J ends lost 4 bases and 1 base respectively, with 8 bases between them. Germline V gene lookup returns CDR1 SGHRS and CDR2 YFSETQ. The CDR3 sequence is 13 residues long. The CDR3 DNA sequence: TGCGCCAGCAGCGATTTAGAGAACACTGAAGCTTTCTTT. Translation: CASSDLENTEAFF.

The chain has TRBV7-2 and TRBJ1-3, with D possibly being TRBD1 (6 bases). Germline lookup yields CDR1 SGHTA and CDR2 FQGNSA. Between the trimmed V and J ends, which lost 5 bases and 4 bases, there was a span of 15 bases. This CDR3 comprises 15 residues. CDR3 sequence (DNA): TGTGCCAGCAGCCTAATCCCGGACAGCGGAAACACCATATATTTT. Translating it yields CASSLIPDSGNTIYF.

The rearrangement links TRBV6-5 to TRBJ1-3; D gene ambiguous. The CDR3 is 14 residues long. V was cut by 6 bases and J by 0 bases, with 9 bases left in between. CDR1 MNHEY and CDR2 SVGAGI come from the germline V gene. The CDR3 nucleotides read TGTGCCAGCAGAGCGGCAATCTCTGGAAACACCATATATTTT. Its translation: CASRAAISGNTIYF.

In its sample, this clone was seen once. This chain's CDR3 is CAHGSGVGDTIYF. The DNA for the CDR3 is TGTGCCCACGGGTCAGGGGTCGGGGACACCATATATTTT. The chain joins TRBV10-3 to TRBJ1-3, with D tentatively TRBD1 (6 bases). The germline V gene has CDR1 ENHRY and CDR2 SYGVKD. V dropped 11 bases and J dropped 8 bases, with 19 bases sitting between them. This CDR3 has 13 amino acids.

The chain couples TRBV27 to TRBJ1-6; no reliable D call. V lost 5 bases, J lost 7 bases, and 6 bases lay in between. Germline-derived CDR1 and CDR2 are MNHEY and SMNVEV (reference sequence). This CDR3 comprises 12 residues. The CDR3 reads CASSGQNSPLHF. The DNA of the CDR3 is TGTGCCAGCAGTGGGCAGAATTCACCCCTCCACTTT.

The chain joins TRBV2 to TRBJ2-1; D gene unclear. From germline, CDR1 is SNHLY and CDR2 FYNNEI. CDR3 length: 13 amino acids. V was clipped by 7 bases and J by 4 bases, with 11 bases between them. This CDR3 reads CASTQTRYNEQFF. CDR3 DNA sequence: TGTGCCAGCACTCAAACCCGGTACAATGAGCAGTTCTTC.

The chain couples TRBV6-4 to TRBJ2-1; 12 nucleotides match TRBD2. Losses at the gene ends were 4 bases for V and 7 bases for J; bases not matched to a gene: 5. The CDR3 has 15 amino acids. The germline V gene encodes CDR1 MRHNA and CDR2 SNTAGT. The CDR3 is CASSVSLAGGNEQFF. The CDR3 DNA is TGTGCCAGCAGTGTGTCCCTAGCGGGAGGGAATGAGCAGTTCTTC.

V usage is TRBV10-1 and J usage is TRBJ2-3, with unresolved D. CDR3 length: 11 residues. V was pared by 3 bases and J by 6 bases, with 4 bases between. Germline V gene data show CDR1 as WNHNN and CDR2 as SYGVQD (reference sequence). The CDR3 DNA is TGCGCCAGCAGTGATGGGGATACGCAGTATTTT. Protein: CASSDGDTQYF.